One sample yielded the 5 T cell receptor beta chains listed below, sequenced in a study of T cell responses to AZD1222 COVID-19 vaccine. TCRdb keeps only in-frame clones here, not all; method: immunoSEQ multiplex PCR. The table records about 170,000 clones, around nine tenths of them present only once. The sequencing used peripheral blood, collected on day 0 of AZD1222 vaccination. The receptors originated from an adult in good health.

This clone occurred a few times. This rearrangement joins TRBV30 to TRBJ2-1; 7 bases agree with TRBD1. CDR3 length: 14 amino acids. CDR1 is GTSNPN and CDR2 is SVGIG in the germline V gene (reference sequence). Trimming cost V 2 bases and J 9 bases; bases outside gene matches: 10. CDR3 residues: CAWSLTGNVGEQFF. CDR3 coding DNA: TGTGCCTGGAGTTTGACAGGGAATGTGGGTGAGCAGTTCTTC. Full variable domain (missing parts from reference TRBV30 and TRBJ2-1): SQTIHQWPATLVQPVGSPLSLECTVEGTSNPNLYWYRQAAGRGLQLLFYSVGIGQISSEVPQNLSASRPQDRQFILSSKKLLLSDSGFYLCAWSLTGNVGEQFFGPGTRLTVL.

The gene calls are TRBV6-2 or TRBV6-3 and TRBJ2-7; TRBD1 or TRBD2 may be the D gene (6 bases each). The CDR3 extends over 18 amino acids. Germline values: CDR1 MNHEY, CDR2 SVGEGT. Trimming left V 6 bases short and J 2 bases short, with 26 bases between. CDR3 amino acids: CASSPGDWSGATAYEQYF. The CDR3 nucleotides read TGTGCCAGCAGCCCAGGGGATTGGTCGGGAGCGACAGCCTACGAGCAGTACTTC.

In its sample, this clone was seen once. This chain uses TRBV7-9 with TRBJ1-5; D ambiguous. The germline gives CDR1 SEHNR, CDR2 FQNEAQ (reference sequence). CDR3 size: 12 residues. The germline V and J ends were trimmed by 1 base and 5 bases, with 3 bases remaining between them. CDR3 loop: CASSLGDQPQHF. CDR3 nucleotides: TGTGCCAGCAGCTTAGGGGATCAGCCCCAGCATTTT.

DNA of the CDR3: TGCGCCAGCAGTCCCCACCAGCAGGTTTATGGCTACACCTTC. Encoded protein: CASSPHQQVYGYTF. V and J are TRBV23-1 and TRBJ1-2, with no clear D. TRBV23-1 is known as an ORF, though its function is uncertain. Trimming left V 4 bases short and J 5 bases short, with 14 bases between. The CDR3 totals 14 residues.

The gene calls are TRBV6-5 and TRBJ1-1; possibly TRBD1 for D (6 bases). V gave up 6 bases and J gave up 1 base, with 12 bases separating them. This CDR3 spans 14 amino acids. Germline CDR1 reads MNHEY; CDR2 reads SVGAGI. The CDR3 coding sequence is TGTGCCAGCAGCTCCGACAGGCCGAACACTGAAGCTTTCTTT. Translated, it gives CASSSDRPNTEAFF.